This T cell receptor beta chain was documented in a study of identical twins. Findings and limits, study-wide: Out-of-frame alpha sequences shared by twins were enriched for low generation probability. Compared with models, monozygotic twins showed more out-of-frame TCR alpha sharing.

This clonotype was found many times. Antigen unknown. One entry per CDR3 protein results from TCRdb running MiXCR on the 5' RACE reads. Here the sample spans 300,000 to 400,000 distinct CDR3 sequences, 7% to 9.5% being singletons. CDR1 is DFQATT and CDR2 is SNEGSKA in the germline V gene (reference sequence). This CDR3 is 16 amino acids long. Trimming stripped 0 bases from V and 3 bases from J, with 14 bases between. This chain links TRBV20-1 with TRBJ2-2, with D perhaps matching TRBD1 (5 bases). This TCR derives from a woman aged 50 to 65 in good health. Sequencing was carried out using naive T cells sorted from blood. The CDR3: CSAREVGQSYTGELFF. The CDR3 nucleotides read TGCAGTGCTAGAGAGGTGGGGCAGTCGTACACCGGGGAGCTGTTTTTT.